This T cell receptor beta chain was identified during a study of vaccination effects on CD4 cells after COVID-19 (dated by TCRdb to between 2021 and 2023). Context from the whole study: In the ViraFEST assay, PBMC were stimulated with viral peptide pools, and antigen-specific CD4+ T cell clonotypes were then identified by expansion using TCR sequencing. Across the study, the median time from the second dose to post-vaccine sampling was 72 days (range 14 to 241). Roughly 1.9 million PBMC per well were cultured with approximately 10 ug/ml peptides in IMDM containing approximately 4.7% human AB serum, approximately 10 IU/ml IL-2 and gentamicin. In both COVID-19 convalescent patients and infection-naive vaccine recipients, the study compared SARS-CoV-2 spike-specific CD4+ TCR repertoires from before mRNA vaccination with those from after it. A total of roughly 9 COVID-19 convalescent patients and a few SARS-CoV-2-naive healthy vaccine recipients were included in the full study. In the study, cultures from other donors were sequenced using the Oncomine TCR Beta short-read assay on an Illumina iSeq 100.

From its cysteine to its phenylalanine, the CDR3 spans 14 amino acids. The retained sequence is limited to the CDR3, 42 bases, with the frame set at the first base. The germline V gene (reference sequence) specifies DFQATT as CDR1 and SNEGSKA as CDR2. The junction carries 10 bases between V and J, which are trimmed by 4 bases and 0 bases respectively. Summary of the overall study and its limitations: Among healthy vaccine recipients, nearly all vaccine-induced clones were SARS-CoV-2 mono-reactive, and just 1 of 255 was cross-reactive with common cold coronaviruses. The study was limited by a small number of convalescent patients and lacked early post-infection timepoints. Marked clonal contraction was observed in both infection-induced and vaccine-induced clones at late post-vaccination timepoints, consistent with waning T cell responses.

The method behind the library was the immunoSEQ multiplex PCR assay. TCR beta CDR3 sequencing was performed on DNA from the cultured, isolated CD4+ T cells. Per the source publication's procedure: Non-productive TCR sequences were removed and reads were trimmed to the CDR3 region, keeping CDR3s of at least 7 amino acids. Antigen-specific clonotypes were identified using the MANAFEST web app by comparison of expansion in peptide wells against reference cultures. For clones to be considered positive, expansion at FDR<0.05 versus reference and all other wells, an odds ratio above 5, and a frequency above 0.1% in two replicate wells were required. A clonotype was called cross-reactive if it was significantly expanded both in SARS-CoV-2 spike wells and in at least one common cold coronavirus spike condition. Using the stringdist R package, CDR3 similarity was measured by Levenshtein distance, and unrooted trees were constructed with ape in R 3.6.1. TCRdb took over this immuneACCESS table, retaining in-frame rearrangements with V and J assigned. Such tables are incomplete; in checked studies, under half of the missing clones stem from an unresolved V gene, and the remainder is unexplained. V, J and clone size are those of that table, while D and trimming were read from the DNA. The sample table records around 69,000 clones; 70% to 80% of these occur just once. The ten top clones hold 2% to 3% of the sample.

After 10 days of culture, CD4+ T cells were isolated with the EasySep CD4+ T cell isolation kit. Two doses of either the BNT162b2 or the mRNA-1273 mRNA SARS-CoV-2 vaccine were administered to participants. None of the healthy vaccine recipients had a prior SARS-CoV-2 infection, which was confirmed by nucleocapsid antibody tests that came back negative both before and after vaccination. On days 3 and 7, half of the culture medium was replaced with fresh IL-2-containing medium. Unless noted otherwise, every peptide stimulation condition was cultured in triplicate wells. Using Ficoll-Paque Plus gradient centrifugation, PBMC were separated from whole blood and then either used fresh or cryopreserved at -140C. The QIAamp micro DNA kit was used to extract genomic DNA from the cultured CD4+ T cells. Comment on this clone: Its antigen remains undetermined. No clone much larger than this one lies a single base away; base qualities are absent.

This receptor was taken from a human donor who received a COVID-19 vaccine. Sequencing used CD4+ T cells from PBMCs cultured without peptide, obtained after COVID-19 vaccination. The chain couples TRBV20-1 to TRBJ1-3; the D segment cannot be called with confidence. The bases read TGCAGTGCTATTGACCGTACCTCTGGAAACACCATATATTTT. Translated, it gives CSAIDRTSGNTIYF.